This TCR beta chain comes out of a study of blood T cell repertoires in COVID-19. Study context: Specimens from acute and convalescent COVID-19 originated in the United States, Italy and Spain. PBMCs, B-cell-depleted T cells, or T cells provided the cDNA or gDNA that made up the material.

Per the authors' pipeline: By means of reference gene primer amplification, nucleated cell counts were estimated. The repertoire was sequenced with immunoSEQ multiplex PCR; TCRdb's copy has only in-frame clones and lacks some. V and J calls plus clone size are reproduced from that table; the DNA served to infer D and trimming. The sample has some 200,000 clones, approximately 82% seen once; the top ten hold 9.7%. V gave up 1 base and J gave up 6 bases, with 8 bases separating them. The CDR3 covers 12 residues. Per the germline V gene, CDR1 is SGHRS and CDR2 is YFSETQ. The sequenced material came from peripheral blood. This clonotype was obtained from a man aged 45 to 65 with active or convalescent COVID-19. This chain joins TRBV5-1 and TRBJ2-7; no clear D gene. DNA for the CDR3: TGCGCCAGCAGCTTGCCTAGTGCCGAGCAGTACTTC. Protein sequence: CASSLPSAEQYF.